A single T cell receptor (beta chain) is shown here with its context. The antigen this receptor binds is unknown. The sample holds no much larger clone one base away, and base qualities are not on file. The data derive from a study of cytomegalovirus exposure and HLA in healthy donors (dated by TCRdb to the late 2010s). About the investigation overall: An earlier analysis of approximately 640 of the donors reported 276 Gb of sequence data and 117 million unique TCR beta sequences from approximately 180 million T cells. In a later genetic analysis, genome-wide SNP genotypes for about 60% of the 666 donors were used, and that subset was treated as a discovery cohort. Alongside the repertoire data, information on donor age, sex, ethnicity and CMV serostatus was compiled. High-throughput TCR immunosequencing, statistical association of individual TCRs with disease status, and machine learning were combined to predict cytomegalovirus infection status. An early release covering roughly 580 HLA-typed donors comprised roughly 300 gigabases of sequencing data and around 80 million unique TCR sequences. Because of strong linkage in the cohort, roughly 5 DR-DQ haplotypes were treated as single units for association and clustering. The number of donors typed differed by locus, with 629-630 for A, B, C, DRB1 and DQB1, around 520 for DQA1, 606 for DPA1, and 472 for DPB1. An earlier analysis of approximately 630 of the donors applied high-throughput TCR beta sequencing to assess whether each TCR beta V gene segment acted as functional or pseudogenic. Rather than drawing on any new phenotypic data, the later analysis identified candidate immune exposures from TCR beta sequences and the way those sequences occurred across donors. HLA typing covered class I and class II loci at four-digit resolution. The study was designed to test whether signatures of past pathogen exposure could be identified by cataloging public T cell receptors. Besides the first cohort of roughly 640 subjects, a separate validation cohort made up of 120 different subjects was used. Among around 400 genotyped donors of the cohort, an average of approximately 240,000 unique TCR beta nucleotide sequences was sequenced per donor, of which 15% to 20% were non-productive. All discovery cohort repertoires had been generated using a single sequencing platform. Of the 300 to 500 genotyped donors, 81% were placed in the genetic ancestry cluster associated with self-reported Caucasian donors. The T cell repertoires of around 670 subjects were profiled by immunosequencing and related to cytomegalovirus serostatus. In a later analysis, previously published TCR beta repertoires from hundreds of donors were re-analyzed and high-resolution HLA genotyping was added so that TCR occurrence patterns could be studied.

Summary of the overall study and its limitations: The only immune exposure information available for the cohort was CMV serostatus. A cluster of highly shared sequence variants was judged likely to be a technical artifact of the sequencing pipeline. In a later analysis, over 15,000 TCR beta sequences were associated with specific HLA alleles at a false discovery rate of 0.05. According to a later analysis, TCR association rates differed among HLA loci, with DRB1 alleles showing the most associated TCRs and HLA-C alleles showing the fewest. Some IMGT-functional V segments, including TRBV6-2 and TRBV6-3, could not be distinguished by the 87-base-pair reads and were therefore excluded. Several of the top co-occurrence clusters appeared to be linked to parvovirus B19, influenza, CMV and Epstein-Barr virus, according to a later analysis. According to the authors, the approach could potentially be generalized to other disease states and immunological phenotypes. A further reported finding was that TCR beta sequences accurately predicted the HLA-A and HLA-B alleles for most subjects in the first cohort. Only TCR beta chains were sequenced in this cohort, and the absence of alpha or paired-chain data limited detectable features. Broadly in line with IMGT annotations, most TCR beta V segments showed up in productive rearrangements about 87% or about 30% of the time in an earlier analysis of 587 of the donors. Correlated functional status among segregating V segments might reflect linkage disequilibrium, but an unknown experimental factor could not be ruled out. Because HLA typing was unavailable for some donors at each locus, only the typed subset was used in association tests. In a later analysis, most CMV-associated TCR beta chains were found to appear HLA-restricted, with HLA associations seemingly driven largely by CMV exposure. In a later genetic analysis, fewer N-insertions in productive TCRs were reported among donors in an Asian-associated ancestry cluster than the roughly 710-donor mean. The classifier was reported to diagnose cytomegalovirus status with high specificity and sensitivity in both the original and validation cohorts. Assigning TCR associations to individual alleles was difficult when HLA alleles, especially DR and DQ, strongly co-occurred. In a later analysis, HLA-associated TCR beta chains showed more clonal expansion and lower generation probabilities than non-associated chains that were equally common. V-gene and J-gene trimming of TCR beta chains was associated with a missense DCLRE1C variant in a later genetic analysis, and the association was replicated in an independent cohort. Sequencing depth was assumed to be roughly uniform across donors in the presence/absence analyses, though that assumption may not hold. The study listed 170 or so TCR beta chains as associated with cytomegalovirus. Most TCR sequences were observed very rarely across donors, whereas some public TCRs were present in many individuals. Some 15 rarely observed V segments, including chromosome 9 orphons, were excluded from the earlier analysis of about 600 of the donors because counts were too low. Three of the identified cytomegalovirus-associated TCR beta chains were confirmed in vitro to be specific for cytomegalovirus antigens.

In total, roughly 670 healthy bone marrow donors made up the cohort. Cohort members were all nominally healthy when sampled, although unrecorded immune exposures were likely present. The donor was CMV seropositive and belonged to the group of 250 to 300 seropositive cohort members. Each donor provided a peripheral blood sample, and peripheral blood mononuclear cells were used for TCR beta sequencing. Genomic DNA extraction from the blood cell samples was performed with the Qiagen DNeasy Blood Extraction Kit. Library generation was performed with the immunoSEQ multiplex PCR assay. A mixture of 60 forward primers for TCR Vbeta segments and 13 reverse primers for TCR Jbeta segments was used in the multiplex PCR. A multiplex PCR assay on genomic DNA amplified the CDR3 region of rearranged TCR beta genes. Amplified TCR beta libraries were sequenced as 87-base-pair reads on the Illumina HiSeq System. Under the source paper's analysis protocol: Across the 666 repertoires, a later analysis counted approximately 83 million unique TCR beta chains, approximately 12 million of which were shared by at least two donors. Raw reads were error-corrected and collapsed into unique sequences with a nearest-neighbor algorithm that merged closely related sequences to remove PCR and sequencing errors. CDR3 sequences were aligned to IMGT reference sequences to assign V, D and J gene segments. For a sequence to be retained, a match of at least six nucleotides was required to both a V gene segment and a J gene segment. Rearrangements were classified as productive when the CDR3 lacked stop codons and remained in frame with V and J, and all other rearrangements were classified as non-productive. Following IMGT convention, CDR3 was defined as the stretch from the second conserved V-encoded cysteine up to the conserved J-encoded phenylalanine. In an earlier analysis of more than 550 of the donors, sequences lacking an unambiguous match to a single V gene segment were excluded. In an earlier analysis of 450 to 700 of the donors, V segments were called functional above 56.7% productive rearrangements and were called segregating when the between-donor standard deviation exceeded 5%. A statistical classification framework was built for diagnosing cytomegalovirus status from the catalog of TCR beta chain sequences. In a later analysis, V and J genes were assigned by comparing TCR nucleotide sequences against IMGT/GENE-DB human TR gene sequences. A later analysis assigned CDR3 sequences and most-parsimonious VDJ recombination scenarios with the TCRdist pipeline. In a later analysis, each TCR beta chain was defined by its CDR3 amino acid sequence together with its V-gene family, and reads lacking a unique V-gene family were excluded. To address suspected cross-contamination and a sequencing artifact, a later analysis removed a few hundred highly shared, low-generation-probability nucleotide sequences. A later analysis calculated a clonal expansion index for each public chain from normalized within-repertoire ranks of inferred template counts. Generation probabilities in a later analysis came from a VDJ recombination model fitted to out-of-frame rearrangements, and those results were checked against IGoR. In a later analysis, hypergeometric tests were used to score TCR-TCR, TCR-HLA and TCR-CMV co-occurrence, with a repertoire-size bias correction applied to TCR pairs. In a later analysis, false discovery rates were estimated by permuting HLA or CMV assignments 20 times. A later analysis grouped co-occurring TCRs with DBSCAN, adding TCRdist sequence similarity when clustering within HLA-allele-positive subsets. Repertoires with fewer than 30,000 or more than 120,000 public chains, plus five repertoires with anomalous nucleotide sharing, were excluded from co-occurrence clustering. In TCRdb, the immuneACCESS table is reduced to in-frame sequences with V and J assigned. These tables do not hold every clone; where another copy was compared, an unresolved V gene accounts for under half, and the others remain unexplained. V and J calls and clone size are copied from that table; D and trimming were computed from the DNA. In all, the sample holds under 150,000 clones, and more than 80% of those were seen once. 5.5% to 6% of the sample is in the top ten clones.

Taken from the germline V gene, the CDR1 and CDR2 loops are MDHEN and SYDVKM. Trimmed from V: 8 bases; trimmed from J: 0 bases; junction bases lacking a gene match: 9. The CDR3 runs 16 residues from the cysteine to the phenylalanine. Left in the record is the CDR3 DNA by itself, 48 bases read in frame from the first base. The receptor was isolated from a woman in her 40s in good health and CMV-seropositive. Recombination connected TRBV28 to TRBJ2-1; TRBD1 aligns with 8 central bases. The sample was PBMCs. The nucleotides read TGTGCCAGCGGGTCAGGGGGCCAATACTCCTACAATGAGCAGTTCTTC. Translation gives CASGSGGQYSYNEQFF.